This record covers a single T cell receptor beta chain. This clone occurred once. Its binding antigen is unknown. There are no base qualities to consult, and no much larger clone falls within one base. TCR beta CDR3 regions were amplified from genomic DNA with the immunoSEQ v3 hsTCRB kit using bias-controlled multiplex PCR. TCR libraries were sequenced on an Illumina NextSeq 500 to about 2 million read pairs for survey level or about 5-6.5 million for deep level. The paper's processing steps were these. V, D and J genes were assigned, non-productive sequences were removed, and clonality was reported by immunoSEQ Analyzer software. Repertoires of infused TIL and blood were compared using productive Simpson clonality and the Morisita overlap index of productive TRB rearrangements. Absolute clonotype counts in blood were estimated by multiplying the lymphocyte count by the CD3+ fraction and by the productive frequency of the clone. This immuneACCESS table, as held by TCRdb, lists in-frame sequences with V and J called but not all clones. Of the missing ones, under half trace to an unresolved V gene in checked studies; the others have no known cause. V and J calls and clone size come straight from that table; D and trimming were deduced from the DNA. The sample table records 25,000 to 35,000 clones; 74% of these occur just once. 2.5% to 3% of the sample rests with the top ten.

The sample comes from a study of TIL therapy for anti-PD-1-resistant metastatic lung cancer listed by TCRdb under 2021. Regarding the research as a whole: Tumors were harvested before any PD-1/PD-L1 blockade; patients then received nivolumab, and those progressing received lymphodepletion, expanded TIL infusion and IL-2. A median age of roughly 54 years (range about 38-80) and a median tumor PD-L1 proportion score of approximately 6.1% were recorded among enrolled patients. The cohort was composed predominantly of lung adenocarcinoma, with a few EGFR-mutant and two ALK-rearranged tumors included, and half of patients were identified as current or former smokers. A median non-synonymous tumor mutation burden of approximately 1.5 mutations per megabase was determined across the cohort by whole-exome sequencing. T cell receptor beta sequencing of tumor and peripheral blood served to follow clonotypes across the tumor, the expanded TIL product, and serial blood samples. Here is what the overall study found, with its caveats: Because the cohort was highly selected, with more treatment-naive, never-smoker and oncogene-addicted patients than is typical, generalizability is limited. The baseline peripheral repertoire was partially replaced by infused TIL clonotypes, which then decayed over months, and persistence showed no apparent association with response. The study protocol defined all tumor marker inferences as exploratory.

Interpreted using the paper, the time point label stands for: pre-treatment sample, taken before nivolumab and TIL therapy. Adults with stage 4 NSCLC were enrolled from late 2017 to January 2020 in a dual-center phase I trial. The samples were obtained from a phase I trial that was single-arm and open-label and tested tumor-infiltrating lymphocyte therapy combined with nivolumab in advanced non-small cell lung cancer. Blood mononuclear cells from EDTA tubes were isolated by Ficoll gradient, snap-frozen as pellets, and DNA was extracted with a Qiagen mini-prep kit. CDR1 and CDR2 were assigned from the germline V gene as SGHRS and YFSETQ. The CDR3 runs 19 amino acids, cysteine and phenylalanine included. Only the CDR3 DNA is retained, 57 bases long and in frame from the first base. Between the V and J ends, shortened by 4 bases and 0 bases respectively, the junction contains 20 bases.

The clonotype was recovered from a woman aged 25 to 80 with non-small cell lung cancer. In this chain, TRBV5-1 is recombined with TRBJ2-6; perhaps TRBD1 is the D gene, with 6 bases matching. The sequencing used blood, collected at baseline. The CDR3 region has the sequence CASSRTTGSGNSGANVLTF. The sequenced DNA: TGCGCCAGCAGCCGCACCACAGGGTCGGGAAACTCTGGGGCCAACGTCCTGACTTTC.